The clone carrying this T cell receptor (beta chain) appeared a few times. TCRdb re-analysed the 5' RACE reads in MiXCR, keeping a single row per CDR3 protein. Of approximately 550,000 distinct CDR3 sequences listed, 13% are singletons. This entry is derived from a study of T cells after yellow fever vaccination. V gave up 6 bases and J gave up 1 base; unmatched junction bases: 8. The CDR3 consists of 16 residues. Germline V lookup: CDR1 LNHNV, CDR2 YYDKDF (reference sequence). The rearrangement uses TRBV15 and TRBJ2-1; 8 nucleotides align to TRBD2. Material: PBMCs, obtained on the day of the yellow fever booster vaccination. This clonotype was sampled from a man aged 25 to 40 who received the YFV17D yellow fever vaccine. The CDR3 DNA reads as TGTGCCACCAGTCAAAGCGGGAGAGGGTCCTACAATGAGCAGTTCTTC. The encoded protein is CATSQSGRGSYNEQFF.